The sequence of this T cell receptor (beta chain) was determined in a study of Graves' ophthalmopathy and Graves' hyperthyroidism. General study results and limits: Prediction of ophthalmopathy progression reached less than 71% sensitivity and around 76% specificity.

Losses at the gene ends were 5 bases for V and 5 bases for J; bases not matched to a gene: 6. The CDR3 spans 14 residues. Germline loops: CDR1 MNHNS, CDR2 SASEGT. RNA transcripts were the template, and TCR beta CDR3 regions were amplified from them. An opening RT-PCR round employed HTBI primers and preceded a second-round multiplex PCR. Using its own MiXCR run on the multiplex PCR reads, TCRdb lists one record per CDR3 protein. Of 400,000 to 450,000 distinct CDR3 sequences in the sample, 20% to 25% were seen once. About this clonotype: Its antigen is unknown.

The chain joins TRBV6-1 to TRBJ2-5; 9 positions match TRBD2. The receptor was isolated from a young woman with stable Graves' hyperthyroidism. Input material: peripheral blood. The CDR3 DNA sequence: TGTGCCAGCAGTCGCGGGGGGGCCTGGGAGACCCAGTACTTC. Translating it yields CASSRGGAWETQYF.